Described below is a single T cell receptor beta chain sequence and its context. There is no known antigen for this receptor. No much larger clone is present one base from it, and per-base qualities are unavailable. This entry comes from a study of shared clonotypes between healthy human individuals (dated by TCRdb to the early 2020s). Notes on the research overall: The cohort comprised a couple of women and a few men aged 18 to 49 years. To estimate repertoire size and how much clonotypes are shared between individuals, the study performed deep sequencing of blood TCR repertoires from roughly five healthy adults. Per donor, leukapheresis produced somewhere between about 0.85 and 8.9 billion PBMCs. For each donor, CD4 naive and CD4 memory were each given three plates, CD8 naive was given two plates, and CD8 memory was given one plate. To increase sequencing depth and limit assay-specific biases, different laboratories used diverse techniques to prepare libraries and sequence TCR repertoires. General study outcomes and caveats: Compared with non-shared clonotypes, clonotypes shared by all four sorted-subset donors had higher generation probabilities. Across several donors, around 5% of naive CD4, approximately 3.5% of naive CD8, 2.3% of memory CD4, and 0.4% of memory CD8 clonotypes were shared. Only blood was sampled, and tissue TCR repertoires likely differ from those in blood. Pairwise subsampling indicated that sequencing depth was expected to affect the degree of clonotype sharing among donors. Incomplete sequencing was indicated by rarefaction of sorted-subset datasets, despite the large sequencing depth. Larger estimated clonotype richness was generally found for naive subsets than for memory subsets. Because the study included a small number of donors, the genetic and exposure-history diversity represented was limited.

Using the deep immunoSEQ assay, multiplex PCR amplified TCR CDR3 regions from genomic DNA. Extracted genomic DNA from each cell subset was spread evenly across all wells of several immunoSEQ 96-well plates, with each plate serving as a replicate. Each replicate PCR for sorted subsets received around 200 ng genomic DNA, equal to about 30,000 T cell genomes. The purified libraries were quantified using a Qubit 3.0 fluorometer, sized with a Bioanalyzer 2100, and then quantified again using the KAPA Library Quantification kit. Every immunoSEQ 96-well plate was sequenced on a dedicated single-read 150-cycle Illumina NextSeq 550 flow cell. Per the original workflow: Because the immunoSEQ output held only junctional sequences and lacked quality scores, the filtering could not match the filtering applied to full-length reads. To assign V/J genes and CDR3, sequences were annotated against IMGT germline references using PyIR, a Python wrapper for IgBLAST v1.9. Any read was removed if the V/J assignment was weak (E-value above 1e-6), the CDR3 was missing, or the read contained stop codons, out-of-frame junctions, or ambiguous translated residues. V3J clonotypes were defined by identical inferred V gene, J gene, and CDR3 amino acid sequence. Percentage overlap between repertoires was calculated by dividing the number of shared unique clonotypes by the size of the smaller repertoire. Richness of each repertoire was evaluated using RTK rarefaction, the Chao1 estimator, and Recon v2.1 estimates of unobserved clonotypes. For all TCRbeta clonotypes obtained by the gDNA method from a few donors, generation probabilities were computed with OLGA. TCRdb's version of the immuneACCESS table is confined to in-frame rearrangements and falls short of the full clone set. An unresolved V gene accounts for under half of the shortfall where checked; the remainder is of unknown origin. The V and J calls and clone size come from that table; D and trimming were worked out from the DNA. The sample table holds 450,000 to 700,000 clones, of which about 95% were seen once. The ten largest clones represent around 0.097% of the sample.

At the junction V is shortened by 3 bases and J by 6 bases, with 9 bases in between. For CDR1 and CDR2, the germline V gene (reference sequence) lists MNHEY and SMNVEV. Measured from the cysteine to the phenylalanine, the CDR3 is 13 residues long. Just the 39-base CDR3 DNA is kept, in frame starting at base 1. CD8 naive samples consisted of CD45RO-negative cells that were positively selected for CCR7, yielding a CD45RA+CCR7+ population without TemRA cells. The donors were healthy, HIV-negative adults who had no recently reported acute infections or vaccinations. Every donor was a Caucasian adult living in Nashville, Tennessee, USA. After blood collection by leukapheresis, PBMCs were isolated using Ficoll-Histopaque density gradient centrifugation and then cryopreserved in the vapor phase of liquid nitrogen. Analytical flow cytometry was used to check the purity and quantity of each magnetically sorted T cell population. Genomic DNA was isolated from each sorted fraction and quantified by UV absorbance on a Nanodrop 2000c.

The sequence derives from a woman in her 30s in good health. This chain is built from TRBV27 and TRBJ2-1; too little of a D gene remains to name it. Sequenced input: naive CD8+ T cells sorted from blood. The meaning of the sample's cell subset or site label: CD45RA+CCR7+. In nucleotides, the sequence is TGTGCCAGCAGTTTCCCCCCTTCCAATGAGCAGTTCTTC. It codes for CASSFPPSNEQFF.